Listed below are T cell receptor beta chains from one sample, sequenced in a study of blood T cells in healthy people across ages. MiXCR, run by TCRdb on the 5' RACE reads, gives a single entry per CDR3 protein. Among around 1,100,000 distinct CDR3 sequences listed, more than 30% were seen once. The specimen was blood. The receptors originated from a man between 18 and 29 years old in good health. The CDR3 runs from the conserved cysteine through the conserved F or W. Fields, in order: J gene, D gene, V gene, clone size, CDR3 protein, CDR3 DNA. D genes are given only for firm matches. The size field is filled for only some rows; it gives once, few, many or a size class.

TRBJ2-3 | . | TRBV12-3/TRBV12-4 | . | CASSSLAGGRDTQYF | TGTGCCAGCAGTTCCCTAGCCGGGGGAAGAGATACGCAGTATTTT
TRBJ2-4 | . | TRBV4-3 | many | CASSQAPFQGGRAKNIQYF | TGCGCCAGCAGCCAAGCTCCATTCCAGGGTGGCAGAGCCAAAAACATTCAGTACTTC
TRBJ2-3 | TRBD1 | TRBV6-2/TRBV6-3 | few | CASSSRTDRGTDTQYF | TGTGCCAGCAGTTCCCGGACAGACAGGGGCACAGATACGCAGTATTTT
TRBJ2-1 | . | TRBV29-1 | few | CSVEAPGTSFYNEQFF | TGCAGCGTTGAGGCCCCCGGGACGTCGTTCTACAATGAGCAGTTCTTC
TRBJ1-5 | . | TRBV7-2 | . | CASRQTDNNQPQHF | TGTGCCAGCAGACAAACAGATAACAATCAGCCCCAGCATTTT
TRBJ1-1 | . | TRBV20-1 | . | CSAIEDTEAFF | TGCAGTGCCATTGAAGACACTGAAGCTTTCTTT
TRBJ1-5 | . | TRBV12-3/TRBV12-4 | . | CASTFGSNQPQHF | TGTGCCAGCACCTTCGGAAGCAATCAGCCCCAGCATTTT
TRBJ1-2 | . | TRBV21-1 | . | CASSKRAVLYGYTF | TGTGCCAGCAGCAAAAGGGCGGTCCTCTATGGCTACACCTTC
TRBJ2-3 | TRBD2 | TRBV10-3 | few | CAISEAGGLADTQYF | TGTGCCATCAGTGAGGCGGGGGGGCTAGCAGATACGCAGTATTTT
TRBJ1-3 | . | TRBV28 | . | CASIQGTHSGNTIYF | TGTGCCAGCATTCAGGGGACACACTCTGGAAACACCATATATTTT
TRBJ2-3 | . | TRBV12-5 | . | CASGLVRTYSSTDTQYF | TGTGCTAGTGGTTTGGTCCGGACATACTCTAGCACAGATACGCAGTATTTT
TRBJ1-2 | . | TRBV4-1 | . | CASSQAGQVNYGYTF | TGCGCCAGCAGCCAAGCGGGGCAGGTCAACTATGGCTACACCTTC
TRBJ1-2 | . | TRBV27 | . | CASSRRGSHGYTF | TGTGCCAGCAGTCGGAGAGGATCGCATGGCTACACCTTC
TRBJ2-7 | TRBD2 | TRBV6-4 | few | CASSERLAGNEQYF | TGTGCCAGCAGTGAGAGACTAGCGGGGAACGAGCAGTACTTC
TRBJ1-2 | TRBD1 | TRBV20-1 | . | CSAPPGQVLFDYGYTF | TGCAGTGCTCCTCCGGGACAGGTCCTTTTTGACTATGGCTACACCTTC
TRBJ1-5 | . | TRBV4-2 | . | CASSQEPKGEGNQPQHF | TGTGCCAGCAGCCAAGAACCAAAAGGGGAGGGCAATCAGCCCCAGCATTTT
TRBJ2-1 | . | TRBV29-1 | many | CSVEERDNEQFF | TGCAGCGTTGAAGAAAGGGACAATGAGCAGTTCTTC
TRBJ2-2 | TRBD1 | TRBV20-1 | . | CSAREYDRANTGELFF | TGCAGTGCTCGTGAATATGACAGGGCGAACACCGGGGAGCTGTTTTTT
TRBJ2-7 | . | TRBV29-1 | few | CSVAHRQTYEQYF | TGCAGCGTTGCGCACAGGCAGACCTACGAGCAGTACTTC
TRBJ2-1 | . | TRBV6-2/TRBV6-3 | . | CASSSWDNEQFF | TGTGCCAGCAGTTCCTGGGACAATGAGCAGTTCTTC
TRBJ2-7 | . | TRBV2 | once | CDSSESSSYNEQYF | TGTGACAGCAGTGAATCCAGTTCCTACAATGAGCAGTACTTC
TRBJ2-3 | TRBD2 | TRBV11-2 | . | CASSSPFRGDQKSDTQYF | TGTGCCAGCAGCTCGCCTTTTCGGGGGGACCAAAAATCAGATACGCAGTATTTT
TRBJ2-1 | . | TRBV11-2 | . | CASSPLRGAENEQFF | TGTGCCAGCAGCCCCTTACGGGGGGCCGAGAATGAGCAGTTCTTC